These 24 T cell receptor beta chains originate from one sample sequenced in a study of early T cells in non-severe SARS-CoV-2 infection. A single record per CDR3 protein comes from TCRdb applying MiXCR to the 5' RACE reads. The sample carries tens of thousands of distinct CDR3 sequences, around 10% recorded once. The input for sequencing was whole blood, taken at baseline. Receptor source: an adult who was a healthcare worker with PCR-confirmed SARS-CoV-2 infection or an uninfected control (not recorded which).

This clonotype was counted many times. The chain joins TRBV20-1 to TRBJ1-1, with D unresolved. V was trimmed by 1 base and J by 2 bases, leaving 8 bases between them. The CDR3 totals 13 residues. Germline-derived CDR1 and CDR2 are DFQATT and SNEGSKA (reference sequence). The CDR3 coding sequence is TGCAGTGCTAGAGGACCAGGTAACACTGAAGCTTTCTTT. Translated, it gives CSARGPGNTEAFF.

This clonotype was seen at least ten times. This sequence joins TRBV5-6 and TRBJ2-1; either TRBD1 or TRBD2 may supply D (5 bases each). V was clipped by 3 bases and J by 7 bases, with 17 bases between them. The CDR3 runs 15 residues. CDR1 is SGHDT and CDR2 is YYEEEE in the germline V gene. The CDR3 protein is CASSSVVGEWNEQFF. The CDR3 nucleotides are TGTGCCAGCAGCTCCGTGGTGGGGGAGTGGAATGAGCAGTTCTTC.

This clonotype was detected a few times. V and J are TRBV5-1 and TRBJ2-4; D is perhaps TRBD1 or TRBD2 (5 bases each). The CDR3 has 15 residues. Per the germline V gene, CDR1 is SGHRS and CDR2 is YFSETQ. Trimming stripped 3 bases from V and 7 bases from J, with 17 bases between. CDR3 sequence: CASSWDGPSGNIQYF. The CDR3 region has the DNA TGCGCCAGCAGCTGGGACGGCCCATCGGGTAACATTCAGTACTTC.

This clonotype has just a few counts. This chain joins TRBV12-3 or TRBV12-4 and TRBJ2-3; TRBD1 agrees at 9 bases. V shed 6 bases and J 5 bases; nucleotides not matched to a gene: 6. The CDR3 has 14 residues. In DNA, the CDR3 is TGTGCCAGCAGGAGGACAGGGGACGTAGATACGCAGTATTTT. Its translation is CASRRTGDVDTQYF.

Details on this clonotype: The missing conserved phenylalanine or tryptophan at the end of this CDR3 makes a read error likely. This rearrangement joins TRBV12-3 or TRBV12-4 to TRBJ2-1; the match to TRBD2 covers 11 bases. CDR3 length: 15 amino acids. With V trimmed by 5 bases and J by 3 bases, 3 bases remained unmatched. The CDR3 loop is CASSPGTSGYNEQFS. CDR3 DNA: TGTGCCAGCAGTCCGGGGACTAGCGGCTACAATGAGCAGTTCTCC.

This clonotype has ten or more counts. The chain couples TRBV2 to TRBJ2-5, with 8 bases fitting TRBD1. The V and J ends lost 6 bases and 2 bases, in that order; junction bases with no gene match: 2. Looked up from germline, CDR1 is SNHLY and CDR2 is FYNNEI. The CDR3 has 13 residues. DNA for the CDR3: TGTGCCAGCAGCGGACAGGGTCAAGAGACCCAGTACTTC. It codes for CASSGQGQETQYF.

This clonotype came up a few times. This rearrangement joins TRBV6-1 to TRBJ1-4, with D perhaps TRBD1 (5 bases). The germline V gene has CDR1 MNHNS and CDR2 SASEGT. Trimming took off 2 bases at V and 7 bases at J, with 17 bases between the two ends. The CDR3 is 16 amino acids. The CDR3 DNA follows: TGTGCCAGCAGTGAATACCCCGGGGCCGCGATTGAAAAACTGTTTTTT. Translated, it gives CASSEYPGAAIEKLFF.

The rearrangement uses TRBV3-2 and TRBJ1-6; the listed D gene, TRBD1, was not tested against the DNA. TRBV3-2 represents a pseudogene. The CDR3 is made up of 16 amino acids. CDR3 sequence reads: CASSRPLSDGNSPLHF. The CDR3 nucleotides read TGTGCCAGCAGCCGCCCCTTGTCGGATGGTAATTCACCCCTCCACTTT.

This clonotype was counted ten times or more. This chain joins TRBV18 and TRBJ2-1; 15 bases are shared with TRBD2. The CDR3 runs to 18 residues. V was pared by 3 bases and J by 5 bases, with 8 bases of the junction left unmatched. Germline V gene lookup returns CDR1 KGHSH and CDR2 LQKENI. The CDR3 DNA sequence: TGTGCCAGCTCACCGCCCGGGACTAGCGGGAGGACTAACAATGAGCAGTTCTTC. Its translation: CASSPPGTSGRTNNEQFF.

The chain is built from TRBV19 and TRBJ1-1; D is perhaps TRBD1 (5 bases). CDR3 size: 13 residues. Looked up from germline, CDR1 is LNHDA and CDR2 is SQIVND (reference sequence). V lost 0 bases and J lost 7, with 9 bases in between. CDR3 sequence (DNA): TGTGCCAGTAGTATAGATGTAGGGGATGAAGCTTTCTTT. Residues: CASSIDVGDEAFF.

The chain's CDR3 is CASSAPGLPYEQYF. The DNA for the CDR3 is TGTGCCAGCAGCGCTCCGGGACTTCCCTACGAGCAGTACTTC. The chain uses TRBV5-5 and TRBJ2-7, with D perhaps TRBD2 (6 bases). The germline gives CDR1 SGHKS, CDR2 YYEKEE (reference sequence). Trimming took 4 bases from V and 2 from J, leaving 13 bases between them. The length of the CDR3 is 14 residues.

The chain recombines TRBV7-8 with TRBJ1-5; no firm D call. CDR1 is SGHVS, CDR2 FQNEAQ, per germline. The length of the CDR3 is 17 residues. Trimming took 2 bases from V and 0 from J, leaving 14 bases between them. CDR3 sequence (DNA): TGTGCCAGCAGCTTATTTACATTGACTTATAGCAATCAGCCCCAGCATTTT. Translating it yields CASSLFTLTYSNQPQHF.

The chain combines TRBV3-1 with TRBJ2-3; D not resolved. The CDR3 totals 14 residues. V was shortened by 5 bases and J by 1 base, with 10 bases between the two germline ends. Germline V gives CDR1 LGHDT, CDR2 YNNKEL (reference sequence). CDR3 DNA: TGTGCCAGCAGCGACCCCGGCCGCACAGATACGCAGTATTTT. Translated: CASSDPGRTDTQYF.

The table lists this clonotype with many counts. The chain links TRBV5-1 to TRBJ2-1, with 8 bases lining up with TRBD2. The CDR3 runs to 17 residues. V lost 4 bases and J lost 7; bases outside the gene matches: 16. Germline V CDR1 and CDR2: SGHRS, YFSETQ. CDR3: CASSRGQAGVMGNEQFF. CDR3 nucleotides: TGCGCCAGCAGCAGGGGACAAGCGGGAGTGATGGGAAATGAGCAGTTCTTC. Together with reference TRBV5-1 and TRBJ2-1, the CDR3 gives the full variable domain: KAGVTQTPRYLIKTRGQQVTLSCSPISGHRSVSWYQQTPGQGLQFLFEYFSETQRNKGNFPGRFSGRQFSNSRSEMNVSTLELGDSALYLCASSRGQAGVMGNEQFFGPGTRLTVL.

A few counts support this clonotype. The chain combines TRBV7-3 with TRBJ2-2; D tentatively reads TRBD1 or TRBD2 (5 bases each). The CDR3 has 13 residues. With 5 bases removed from V and 5 bases from J, the gap between germline ends came to 9 bases. Germline V gene lookup returns CDR1 SGHTA and CDR2 FQGTGA. CDR3 protein: CASSRGETGELFF. In nucleotides, the CDR3 is TGTGCCAGCAGCCGAGGGGAAACCGGGGAGCTGTTTTTT.

In this sample, this clonotype turned up many times. At one boundary the junction diverges from the germline segment, which might be a read error. The chain is built from TRBV29-1 and TRBJ1-3; D is unclear. The CDR3 extends over 11 amino acids. Germline V gene sequence: CDR1 SQVTM, CDR2 ANQGSEA. This CDR3 reads CSVEVGNTIYF. In DNA, the CDR3 is TGCAGCGTGGAAGTTGGAAACACCATATATTTT.

This clonotype was detected many times. The rearrangement links TRBV6-1 to TRBJ2-7, with D tentatively TRBD2 (6 bases). CDR1 MNHNS and CDR2 SASEGT come from the germline V gene. V gave up 0 bases and J gave up 2 bases, with 8 bases separating them. The length of the CDR3 is 14 residues. CDR3 sequence (DNA): TGTGCCAGCAGTGAAGCGGGCGGGGCCTACGAGCAGTACTTC. Translating it yields CASSEAGGAYEQYF.

This clonotype occurred once. A read error may explain this, as a much larger clone is one base away. CDR3 sequence reads: CASSLVVSGPDTEAFF. The CDR3, as DNA: TGTGCCAGCAGCTTAGTGGTGTCAGGGCCAGACACTGAAGCTTTCTTT. The J gene is TRBJ1-1, the V gene TRBV7-9; perhaps TRBD1 as D (5 bases). Germline CDR1 SEHNR, CDR2 FQNEAQ (reference sequence). This CDR3 has 16 amino acids. Deletions cut 1 base from V and 3 bases from J, with 15 bases between.

V and J are TRBV11-3 and TRBJ2-7, with 9 bases matching TRBD2. Germline values: CDR1 SGHNT, CDR2 YENEEA. The CDR3 loop spans 15 amino acids. The V segment lost 4 bases and the J segment 6 bases; nucleotides outside the gene matches: 10. The CDR3 DNA reads TGTGCCAGCAGCTCTCTAGGGCGGGAGGGATCCGAGCAGTACTTC. It encodes CASSSLGREGSEQYF.

V gene TRBV29-1 combines with J gene TRBJ2-3; D remains ambiguous. The CDR3 totals 11 residues. V gave up 6 bases and J gave up 4 bases, with 8 bases separating them. Germline loops: CDR1 SQVTM, CDR2 ANQGSEA. The CDR3 region is CSVALADTQYF. The CDR3 DNA is TGCAGCGTGGCTCTAGCAGATACGCAGTATTTT.

In this sample, this clonotype turned up many times. This sequence joins TRBV12-3 or TRBV12-4 and TRBJ1-6; 9 nucleotides line up with TRBD1. The CDR3 sequence is 15 residues long. Trimming cost V 4 bases and J 6 bases; bases outside gene matches: 4. As DNA, the CDR3 is TGTGCCAGCAGTTCTGCGGACAGGGGTAATTCACCCCTCCACTTT. It yields the protein CASSSADRGNSPLHF.

V gene TRBV7-8 combines with J gene TRBJ2-1; 9 bases fit TRBD1. Germline loops: CDR1 SGHVS, CDR2 FQNEAQ. V was clipped by 5 bases and J by 4 bases; unmatched bases: 6. CDR3 size: 15 residues. CDR3 region: CASSGAGTGYNEQFF. In DNA, the CDR3 is TGTGCCAGCAGCGGAGCCGGGACAGGGTACAATGAGCAGTTCTTC.

As DNA, the CDR3 is TGTGCCAGCAGTTATAAGCGGGAATCCTACAATGAGCAGTTCTTC. Amino acid sequence: CASSYKRESYNEQFF. V and J are TRBV6-6 and TRBJ2-1; TRBD2 matches 7 bases. The CDR3 is made up of 15 amino acids. CDR1 and CDR2 from the germline V gene are MNHNY and SVGAGI (reference sequence). The V gene end was trimmed by 3 bases and the J gene end by 1 base; junction bases not matched to a gene: 3.

The chain has TRBV3-1 and TRBJ2-3; 7 bases agree with TRBD1. The CDR3 totals 14 residues. After removal of 0 bases from V and 5 bases from J, the junction contained 2 bases not matched to a gene. CDR1 and CDR2 from the germline V gene are LGHDT and YNNKEL (reference sequence). CDR3 DNA sequence: TGTGCCAGCAGCCAAGATTCAGGGGGAGATACGCAGTATTTT. This encodes CASSQDSGGDTQYF.